The clone carrying this T cell receptor (beta chain) was detected a few times. Its antigen is unknown. Each CDR3 protein gets one entry after TCRdb re-called the reads with MiXCR. The sample includes 700,000 to 950,000 distinct CDR3 sequences, about 33% seen only once; the top ten take roughly 12%. This sample was included in a study of T cell repertoires in cytomegalovirus infection. Turning to the study itself: TCR beta signatures that were public indicated CMV infection and matching HLA type. Overall study findings and caveats: Identification of carriers of CMV plus the relevant HLA was achieved through cumulative public TCR beta family frequency.

J gave up 5 bases and V 3 bases, and 6 bases lay outside the gene matches. The CDR3 runs 15 residues. Germline V gives CDR1 SGHVS, CDR2 FNYEAQ. This material consisted of cultured CD8+ T cells from PBMCs, taken from culture after CMV antigen stimulation. The J gene is TRBJ2-5, the V gene TRBV7-6, with 10 positions matching TRBD1. The TCR originated in a human donor in good health (CMV status not recorded). Some clones in this sample may be carry-over from other donors' samples. The CDR3 region has the DNA TGTGCCAGCAGCTTCGGACAGGGGGATCGGGAGACCCAGTACTTC. Its protein product is CASSFGQGDRETQYF. The whole variable domain, remainder taken from reference TRBV7-6 and TRBJ2-5, is GAGVSQSPRYKVTKRGQDVALRCDPISGHVSLYWYRQALGQGPEFLTYFNYEAQQDKSGLPNDRFSAERPEGSISTLTIQRTEQRDSAMYRCASSFGQGDRETQYFGPGTRLLVL.